Presented here are 27 T cell receptor beta chains from one specimen sequenced in a study of T-cell reconstitution after alpha-beta-depleted transplantation in children. Library preparation (for TCRbeta) was performed with unique molecular identifiers. TCRdb itself ran the PCR reads through MiXCR, one entry per CDR3 protein. In the table there are around 200,000 distinct CDR3 sequences, around 6.8% of which are singletons. The specimen was PBMCs from the stem cell graft donor, collected from the stem cell graft. All receptors come from a human donor who donated a stem cell graft to a child with Wiskott-Aldrich syndrome.

This clonotype was seen at least ten times. The J gene is TRBJ2-5, the V gene TRBV6-5, with D perhaps matching TRBD1 or TRBD2 (6 bases each). This CDR3 is built from 14 residues. Germline-derived CDR1 and CDR2 are MNHEY and SVGAGI. V lost 6 bases to trimming and J lost 5 bases, with 16 bases between them. CDR3 loop: CASSRERGGETQYF. The CDR3 DNA is TGTGCCAGCAGCCGAGAGAGAGGGGGGGAGACCCAGTACTTC.

This clonotype was observed at least ten times. This chain connects TRBV20-1 to TRBJ1-5; the D is unclear. The V and J ends lost 3 bases and 0 bases respectively, with 3 bases between them. Germline V CDR1 and CDR2: DFQATT, SNEGSKA (reference sequence). CDR3 length: 12 residues. The DNA for the CDR3 is TGCAGTGCTAGGGTTAGCAATCAGCCCCAGCATTTT. Its protein product is CSARVSNQPQHF.

This clonotype was detected many times. This rearrangement joins TRBV28 to TRBJ2-5; 10 bases match TRBD2. Germline V lookup: CDR1 MDHEN, CDR2 SYDVKM. CDR3 size: 15 residues. The trim removed 3 bases at V and 1 base at J, leaving 2 bases unmatched. CDR3 residues: CASSLASGGQETQYF. The CDR3 nucleotides read TGTGCCAGCAGTTTGGCTAGCGGGGGCCAAGAGACCCAGTACTTC. The whole variable domain, filled in from reference TRBV28 and TRBJ2-5, reads DVKVTQSSRYLVKRTGEKVFLECVQDMDHENMFWYRQDPGLGLRLIYFSYDVKMKEKGDIPEGYSVSREKKERFSLILESASTNQTSMYLCASSLASGGQETQYFGPGTRLLVL.

This clonotype occurred many times. CDR3 sequence reads: CASSQDKSRTYGYTF. DNA of the CDR3: TGTGCCAGCAGCCAAGATAAATCCAGGACTTATGGCTACACCTTC. V gene TRBV4-2 combines with J gene TRBJ1-2; D not certain. The CDR3 has 15 amino acids. Trimming cost V 0 bases and J 5 bases, with 13 bases left between them. Germline V gene lookup returns CDR1 LGHNA and CDR2 YNFKEQ.

This clonotype was seen a handful of times. The chain recombines TRBV5-1 with TRBJ2-1, with TRBD1 identical over 10 bases. Trimming removed 1 base from V and 8 bases from J; junction bases left unmatched: 6. Germline CDR1 reads SGHRS; CDR2 reads YFSETQ. CDR3 size: 15 residues. For the CDR3, the DNA is TGCGCCAGCAGCTTGAGGGGACAGGGGCGGGATGAGCAGTTCTTC. Its translation: CASSLRGQGRDEQFF.

This clonotype was recorded a few times. The CDR3 protein is CASSDAQPQSYGYTF. CDR3 in DNA: TGTGCCAGCAGTGATGCCCAGCCACAATCCTATGGCTACACCTTC. The rearrangement uses TRBV25-1 and TRBJ1-2; no clear D. Trimming removed 3 bases at V and 4 bases at J, with 15 bases between. Germline V gene data show CDR1 as MGHDK and CDR2 as SYGVNS. The CDR3 is 15 residues long.

This clonotype was seen at least ten times. V usage is TRBV20-1 and J usage is TRBJ2-7; 8 positions agree with TRBD2. The V segment lost 2 bases and the J segment 3 bases; nucleotides outside the gene matches: 15. Germline V gene lookup returns CDR1 DFQATT and CDR2 SNEGSKA (reference sequence). The CDR3 totals 17 residues. The DNA for the CDR3 is TGCAGTGCTAGAAAAGATGGGGGAGCGGGAGTTGACTACGAGCAGTACTTC. Amino acids: CSARKDGGAGVDYEQYF.

The chain has TRBV20-1 and TRBJ1-4; no clear D. From germline, CDR1 is DFQATT and CDR2 SNEGSKA (reference sequence). V dropped 3 bases and J dropped 6 bases, with 14 bases sitting between them. CDR3 length: 14 residues. In DNA form, the CDR3 reads TGCAGTGCTAGTGACCGGGTCGGGGATGAAAAACTGTTTTTT. It is translated as CSASDRVGDEKLFF.

This clonotype was counted at least ten times. The chain carries TRBV14 and TRBJ2-1, with D uncertain. This CDR3 has 12 residues. The V gene lost 2 bases and the J gene lost 10 bases, with 9 bases spanning the gap. Germline V CDR1 and CDR2: SGHDN, FVKESK. CDR3 DNA: TGTGCCAGCAGCCAATCGCCAGCAGAGCAGTTCTTC. It encodes CASSQSPAEQFF.

Many counts were recorded for this clonotype. CDR3 DNA: TGCAGTGCTAGTAATAGGTACAATGAGCAGTTCTTC. Encoded protein: CSASNRYNEQFF. This chain uses TRBV20-1 with TRBJ2-1; no clear D. This CDR3 region has 12 residues. Germline V CDR1 and CDR2: DFQATT, SNEGSKA (reference sequence). Trimming shortened V by 3 bases and J by 4 bases, and 7 bases separated the two germline ends.

Many counts were recorded for this clonotype. CDR3 bases: TGTGCCAGCAGTTCCTCTTTTAGCATCTCCCCCTACGAGCAGTACTTC. Protein sequence: CASSSSFSISPYEQYF. The chain carries TRBV28 and TRBJ2-7, with D uncertain. The CDR3 has 16 amino acids. Germline V gene sequence: CDR1 MDHEN, CDR2 SYDVKM. Trimming took off 4 bases at V and 2 bases at J, with 18 bases between the two ends.

The sample holds many counts of this clonotype. The rearrangement links TRBV7-6 to TRBJ2-3, with 7 bases lining up with TRBD1. V shed 4 bases and J 3 bases; nucleotides not matched to a gene: 7. Germline CDR1 and CDR2: SGHVS and FNYEAQ. CDR3 length: 15 residues. This chain's CDR3 is CASSSRTGPTDTQYF. In nucleotides, the CDR3 is TGTGCCAGCAGCTCGCGGACAGGACCGACAGATACGCAGTATTTT. Using reference TRBV7-6 and TRBJ2-3 for the parts outside the CDR3, the full variable domain is GAGVSQSPRYKVTKRGQDVALRCDPISGHVSLYWYRQALGQGPEFLTYFNYEAQQDKSGLPNDRFSAERPEGSISTLTIQRTEQRDSAMYRCASSSRTGPTDTQYFGPGTRLTVL.

This clonotype has at least ten counts. The V call is TRBV5-1, the J call TRBJ2-2, with D possibly being TRBD2 (5 bases). Germline V gene data show CDR1 as SGHRS and CDR2 as YFSETQ. V was clipped by 1 base and J by 1 base, with 17 bases between them. The CDR3 sequence is 18 residues long. CDR3 sequence: CASSLRVGGSVNTGELFF. The CDR3 DNA follows: TGCGCCAGCAGCTTGCGAGTGGGCGGGTCGGTGAACACCGGGGAGCTGTTTTTT. Using reference TRBV5-1 and TRBJ2-2 for the parts outside the CDR3, the full variable domain is KAGVTQTPRYLIKTRGQQVTLSCSPISGHRSVSWYQQTPGQGLQFLFEYFSETQRNKGNFPGRFSGRQFSNSRSEMNVSTLELGDSALYLCASSLRVGGSVNTGELFFGEGSRLTVL.

The table lists this clonotype with many counts. This chain uses TRBV27 with TRBJ2-1; 7 positions agree with TRBD2. CDR1 and CDR2 from the germline V gene are MNHEY and SMNVEV (reference sequence). J gave up 7 bases and V 0 bases, and 12 bases lay outside the gene matches. CDR3 length equals 17 residues. The CDR3 DNA follows: TGTGCCAGCAGTTTATCCCCCGGGGCCGGGGGGACTAATGAGCAGTTCTTC. Translated: CASSLSPGAGGTNEQFF.

This clonotype turned up a few times. V gene TRBV30 combines with J gene TRBJ1-1; D call uncertain. Trimming shortened V by 1 base and J by 7 bases, and 10 bases separated the two germline ends. This CDR3 has 12 amino acids. Looked up from germline, CDR1 is GTSNPN and CDR2 is SVGIG (reference sequence). CDR3 nucleotide sequence: TGTGCCTGGAGTGGGACGGAGATTGAAGCTTTCTTT. Translation: CAWSGTEIEAFF. Drawing the rest from reference TRBV30 and TRBJ1-1, the complete variable domain is SQTIHQWPATLVQPVGSPLSLECTVEGTSNPNLYWYRQAAGRGLQLLFYSVGIGQISSEVPQNLSASRPQDRQFILSSKKLLLSDSGFYLCAWSGTEIEAFFGQGTRLTVV.

There are many counts of this clonotype. This chain joins TRBV12-3 or TRBV12-4 and TRBJ2-1; D ambiguous. V was pared by 4 bases and J by 6 bases, with 7 bases between. The CDR3 is made up of 12 amino acids. The CDR3 region has the DNA TGTGCCAGCAGTTCCTCGACCAATGAGCAGTTCTTC. Amino acid sequence: CASSSSTNEQFF.

This clonotype has at least ten counts. This chain uses TRBV5-5 with TRBJ2-3, with TRBD2 identical over 10 bases. After removal of 4 bases from V and 7 bases from J, the junction contained 12 bases not matched to a gene. The CDR3 consists of 16 residues. Germline-derived CDR1 and CDR2 are SGHKS and YYEKEE (reference sequence). CDR3 coding DNA: TGTGCCAGCAGCAACGGGGAGCGGGGGGGCCTGAATACGCAGTATTTT. Translated: CASSNGERGGLNTQYF. The full variable domain, with the rest looked up from reference TRBV5-5 and TRBJ2-3, is DAGVTQSPTHLIKTRGQQVTLRCSPISGHKSVSWYQQVLGQGPQFIFQYYEKEERGRGNFPDRFSARQFPNYSSELNVNALLLGDSALYLCASSNGERGGLNTQYFGPGTRLTVL.

This clonotype has at least ten counts. V usage is TRBV12-3 or TRBV12-4 and J usage is TRBJ2-3; the match to TRBD1 covers 8 bases. This CDR3 region has 17 residues. The V segment lost 1 base and the J segment 4 bases; nucleotides outside the gene matches: 10. The CDR3 protein is CASSLDLQGATPDTQYF. The CDR3 region has the DNA TGTGCCAGCAGTTTAGATCTGCAGGGGGCAACTCCAGATACGCAGTATTTT.

CDR3 loop: CASSAGLAGGLNIQYF. In DNA, the CDR3 is TGTGCCAGCAGCGCAGGACTAGCGGGAGGTCTCAACATTCAGTACTTC. The V call is TRBV9, the J call TRBJ2-4; 14 bases align to TRBD2. V lost 3 bases to trimming and J lost 7 bases; unmatched junction nucleotides: 6. CDR3 length: 16 residues. CDR1 is SGDLS, CDR2 YYNGEE, per germline.

This clonotype has ten or more counts. The chain uses TRBV12-3 or TRBV12-4 and TRBJ2-3, with 10 bases aligning to TRBD1. The ends lost 5 bases at V and 8 bases at J; junction bases unmatched: 4. This CDR3 has 13 amino acids. CDR3 DNA: TGTGCCAGCAGTACCCGGGACAGGGGTACGCAGTATTTT. Protein sequence: CASSTRDRGTQYF.

This clonotype was recorded many times. DNA of the CDR3: TGCAGTGCTAGAGTTCCGGGACTAGAACGCTACGAGCAGTACTTC. Translating it yields CSARVPGLERYEQYF. V usage is TRBV20-1 and J usage is TRBJ2-7; 8 bases line up with TRBD2. The CDR3 length is 15 residues. Trimming removed 1 base from V and 3 bases from J; junction bases left unmatched: 8. Per germline, CDR1 DFQATT and CDR2 SNEGSKA (reference sequence).

This clonotype was found many times. The chain recombines TRBV3-1 with TRBJ1-2; no reliable D call. CDR1 and CDR2 (germline): LGHDT, YNNKEL (reference sequence). CDR3 length equals 12 residues. The V and J ends lost 2 bases and 8 bases respectively, with 9 bases between them. CDR3 DNA sequence: TGTGCCAGCAGCCAAAGTCTAGGAGGCTACACCTTC. Encoded protein: CASSQSLGGYTF.

This clonotype was found many times. The chain combines TRBV12-3 or TRBV12-4 with TRBJ2-7; D possibly uses TRBD1 or TRBD2 (5 bases each). Trimming cost V 10 bases and J 6 bases, with 13 bases left between them. The CDR3 is made up of 11 amino acids. In DNA, the CDR3 is TGTGCCACCGGGACCGCGGCCGAGCAGTACTTC. Translated: CATGTAAEQYF.

The table lists this clonotype with many counts. The genes are TRBV12-3 or TRBV12-4 and TRBJ2-5; 10 nucleotides line up with TRBD2. The CDR3 sequence is 14 residues long. V shed 7 bases, J shed 3 bases, and the junction held 5 bases outside the gene matches. The CDR3 DNA reads TGTGCCAGCACTCCCCTAGCGGGAGAAGAGACCCAGTACTTC. This encodes CASTPLAGEETQYF.

This clonotype came up many times. CDR3 amino acids: CASSFLTPRDTQYF. CDR3 bases: TGTGCCAGCAGTTTTTTAACCCCCAGAGATACGCAGTATTTT. The genes are TRBV12-3 or TRBV12-4 and TRBJ2-3; D gene unclear. Trimming stripped 3 bases from V and 5 bases from J, with 12 bases between. The CDR3 has 14 amino acids.

Many counts were recorded for this clonotype. V gene TRBV13 combines with J gene TRBJ2-7; D unclear. This CDR3 has 14 residues. Germline-derived CDR1 and CDR2 are PRHDT and FYEKMQ (reference sequence). With 6 bases removed from V and 3 bases from J, the gap between germline ends came to 15 bases. The chain's CDR3 is CASSPGPGSYEQYF. In DNA, the CDR3 is TGTGCCAGCAGTCCCGGACCCGGCAGCTACGAGCAGTACTTC.

This clonotype was seen at least ten times. This sequence joins TRBV12-3 or TRBV12-4 and TRBJ1-2; D is unclear. The CDR3 extends over 14 amino acids. The V end was cut by 1 base, the J end by 1 base, with 7 bases between. As DNA, the CDR3 is TGTGCCAGCAGTTTAGAGACCTTTAACTATGGCTACACCTTC. This translates into CASSLETFNYGYTF.